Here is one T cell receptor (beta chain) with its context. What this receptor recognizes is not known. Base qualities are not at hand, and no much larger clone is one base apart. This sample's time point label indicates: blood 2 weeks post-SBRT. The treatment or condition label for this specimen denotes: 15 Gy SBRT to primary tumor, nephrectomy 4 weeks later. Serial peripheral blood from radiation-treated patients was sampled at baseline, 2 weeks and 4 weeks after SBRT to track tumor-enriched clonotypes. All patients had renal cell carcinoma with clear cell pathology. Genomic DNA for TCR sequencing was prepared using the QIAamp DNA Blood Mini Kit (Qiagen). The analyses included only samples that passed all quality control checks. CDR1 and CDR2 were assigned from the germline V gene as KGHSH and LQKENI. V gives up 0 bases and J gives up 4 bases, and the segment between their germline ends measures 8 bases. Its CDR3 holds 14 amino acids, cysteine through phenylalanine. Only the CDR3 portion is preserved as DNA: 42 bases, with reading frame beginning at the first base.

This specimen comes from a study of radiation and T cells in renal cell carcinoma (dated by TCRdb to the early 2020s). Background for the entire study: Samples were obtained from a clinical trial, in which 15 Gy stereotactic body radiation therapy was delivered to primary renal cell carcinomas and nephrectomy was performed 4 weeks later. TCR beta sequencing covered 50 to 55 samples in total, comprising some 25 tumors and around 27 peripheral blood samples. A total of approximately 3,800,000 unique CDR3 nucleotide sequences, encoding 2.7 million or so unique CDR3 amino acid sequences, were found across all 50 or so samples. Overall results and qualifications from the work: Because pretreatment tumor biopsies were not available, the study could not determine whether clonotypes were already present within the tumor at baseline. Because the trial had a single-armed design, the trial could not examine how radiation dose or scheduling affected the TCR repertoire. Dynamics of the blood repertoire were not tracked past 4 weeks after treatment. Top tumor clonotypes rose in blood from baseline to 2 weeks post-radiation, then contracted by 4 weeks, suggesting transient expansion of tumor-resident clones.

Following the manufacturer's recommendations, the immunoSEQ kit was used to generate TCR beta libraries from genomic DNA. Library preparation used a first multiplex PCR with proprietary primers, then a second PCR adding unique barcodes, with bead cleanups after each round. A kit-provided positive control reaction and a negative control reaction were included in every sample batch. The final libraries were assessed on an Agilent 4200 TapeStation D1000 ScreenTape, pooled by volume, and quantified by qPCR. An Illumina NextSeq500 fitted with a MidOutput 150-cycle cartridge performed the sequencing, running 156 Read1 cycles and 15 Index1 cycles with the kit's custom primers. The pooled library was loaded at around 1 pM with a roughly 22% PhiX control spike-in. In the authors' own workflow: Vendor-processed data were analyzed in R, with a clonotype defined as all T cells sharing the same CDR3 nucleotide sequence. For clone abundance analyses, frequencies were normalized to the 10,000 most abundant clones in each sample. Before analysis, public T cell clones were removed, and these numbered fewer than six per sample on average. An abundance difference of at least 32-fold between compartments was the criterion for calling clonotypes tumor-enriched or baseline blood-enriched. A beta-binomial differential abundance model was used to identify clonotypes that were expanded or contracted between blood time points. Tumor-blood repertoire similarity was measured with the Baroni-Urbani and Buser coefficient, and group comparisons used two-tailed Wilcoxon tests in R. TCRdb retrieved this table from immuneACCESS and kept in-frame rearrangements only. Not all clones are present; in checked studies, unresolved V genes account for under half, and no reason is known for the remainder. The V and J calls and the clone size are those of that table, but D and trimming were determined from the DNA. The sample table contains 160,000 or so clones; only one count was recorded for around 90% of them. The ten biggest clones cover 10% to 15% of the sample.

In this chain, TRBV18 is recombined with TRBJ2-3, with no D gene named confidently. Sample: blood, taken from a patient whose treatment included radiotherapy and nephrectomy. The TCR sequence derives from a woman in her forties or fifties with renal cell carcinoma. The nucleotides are TGTGCCAGCTCACCACCGACTCTTCCAGATACGCAGTATTTT. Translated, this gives CASSPPTLPDTQYF.